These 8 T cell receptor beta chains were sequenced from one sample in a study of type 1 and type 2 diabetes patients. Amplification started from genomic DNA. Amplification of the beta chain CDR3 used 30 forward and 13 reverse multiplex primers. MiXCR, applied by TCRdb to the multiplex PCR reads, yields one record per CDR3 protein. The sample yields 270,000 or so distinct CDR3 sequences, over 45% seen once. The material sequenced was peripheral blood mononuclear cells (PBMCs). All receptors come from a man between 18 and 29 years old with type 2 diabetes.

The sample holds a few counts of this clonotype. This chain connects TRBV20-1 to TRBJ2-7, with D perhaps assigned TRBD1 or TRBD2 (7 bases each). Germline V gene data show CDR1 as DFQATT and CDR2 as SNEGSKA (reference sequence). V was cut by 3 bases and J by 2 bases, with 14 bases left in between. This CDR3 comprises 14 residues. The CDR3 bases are TGCAGTGCTAGTAGACAGGGAGGGACCTACGAGCAGTACTTC. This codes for CSASRQGGTYEQYF.

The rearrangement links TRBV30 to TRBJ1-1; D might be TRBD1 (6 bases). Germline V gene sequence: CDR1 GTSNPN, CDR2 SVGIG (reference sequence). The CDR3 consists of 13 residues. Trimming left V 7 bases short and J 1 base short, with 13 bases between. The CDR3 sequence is CASTPRGNTEAFF. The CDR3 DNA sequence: TGTGCCTCCACGCCCAGGGGGAACACTGAAGCTTTCTTT.

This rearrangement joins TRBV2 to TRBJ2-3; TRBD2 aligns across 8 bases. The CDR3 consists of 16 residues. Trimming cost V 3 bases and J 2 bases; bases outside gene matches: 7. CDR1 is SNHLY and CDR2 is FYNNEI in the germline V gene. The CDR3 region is CASSEGVAGYTDTQYF. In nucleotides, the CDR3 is TGTGCCAGCAGTGAGGGGGTAGCGGGGTACACAGATACGCAGTATTTT.

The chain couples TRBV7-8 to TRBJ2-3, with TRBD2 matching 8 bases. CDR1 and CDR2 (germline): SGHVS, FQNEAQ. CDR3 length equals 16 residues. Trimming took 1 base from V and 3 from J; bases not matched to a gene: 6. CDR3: CASSLVVGGETDTQYF. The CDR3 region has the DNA TGTGCCAGCAGCTTAGTTGTCGGGGGGGAAACAGATACGCAGTATTTT.

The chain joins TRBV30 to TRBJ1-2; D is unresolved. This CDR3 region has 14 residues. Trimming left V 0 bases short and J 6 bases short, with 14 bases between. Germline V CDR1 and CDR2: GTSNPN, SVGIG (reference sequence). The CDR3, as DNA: TGTGCCTGGAGTGTACTTGGCCCGAGGAATGGCTACACCTTC. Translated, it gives CAWSVLGPRNGYTF.

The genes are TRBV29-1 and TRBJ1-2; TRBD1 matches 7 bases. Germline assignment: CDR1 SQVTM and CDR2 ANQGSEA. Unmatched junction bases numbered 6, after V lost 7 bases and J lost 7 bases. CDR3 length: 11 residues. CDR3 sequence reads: CSGGTALGYTF. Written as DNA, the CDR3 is TGCAGCGGTGGGACAGCCCTTGGCTACACCTTC.

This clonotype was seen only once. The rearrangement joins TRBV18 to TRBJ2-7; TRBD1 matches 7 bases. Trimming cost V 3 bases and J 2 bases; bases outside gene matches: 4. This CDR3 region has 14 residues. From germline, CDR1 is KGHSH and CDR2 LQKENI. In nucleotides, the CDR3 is TGTGCCAGCTCACCTACAGGGGACACCTACGAGCAGTACTTC. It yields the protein CASSPTGDTYEQYF.

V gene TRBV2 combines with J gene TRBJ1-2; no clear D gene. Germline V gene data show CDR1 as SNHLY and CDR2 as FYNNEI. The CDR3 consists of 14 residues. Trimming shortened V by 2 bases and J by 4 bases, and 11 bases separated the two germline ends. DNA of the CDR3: TGTGCCAGCAGTGAATCGGGCGGTACCTATGGCTACACCTTC. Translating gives CASSESGGTYGYTF.